The 15 T cell receptor beta chains given below trace back to one sample, sequenced in a study of metastatic and nonmetastatic thyroid tumors. Through MiXCR, TCRdb re-clonotyped the PCR reads. The table records tens of thousands of clones, roughly a fifth of them present only once. Patients underwent thyroid surgery, and none had received any treatment before it. Sequenced sample: blood. The source of these receptors is a female donor with papillary thyroid cancer or a benign thyroid nodule (not recorded which). Some clones in this sample may be carry-over from other donors' samples.

V usage is TRBV6-1 and J usage is TRBJ2-5; 11 bases line up with TRBD2. J was trimmed by 4 bases and V by 5 bases; bases with no gene match: 6. The CDR3 runs 15 residues. Germline values: CDR1 MNHNS, CDR2 SASEGT. The CDR3 loop reads CASSLTSGIGETQYF. In nucleotides, the CDR3 is TGTGCCAGCAGTTTGACTAGCGGGATAGGAGAGACCCAGTACTTC.

This clone was counted between two and nine times. The chain recombines TRBV6-1 with TRBJ2-1; D may correspond to TRBD1 or TRBD2 (6 bases each). From germline, CDR1 is MNHNS and CDR2 SASEGT. Trimming removed 3 bases from V and 8 bases from J, with 14 bases in between. This CDR3 contains 14 residues. CDR3 sequence: CASSDYLGGYEQFF. The CDR3 DNA is TGTGCCAGCAGTGATTATCTCGGGGGCTATGAGCAGTTCTTC.

The V call is TRBV12-3 or TRBV12-4, the J call TRBJ2-1; no definite D call. The CDR3 consists of 12 residues. With 1 base removed from V and 10 bases from J, the gap between germline ends came to 8 bases. The CDR3 nucleotides read TGTGCCAGCAGTTTAGTGTCACCCGAGCAGTTCTTC. This codes for CASSLVSPEQFF.

This clone was seen many times. The rearrangement links TRBV7-9 to TRBJ2-7; D possibly uses TRBD1 or TRBD2 (5 bases each). V was cut by 5 bases and J by 3 bases, with 11 bases left in between. CDR1 SEHNR and CDR2 FQNEAQ come from the germline V gene (reference sequence). CDR3 length: 13 amino acids. Here the CDR3 DNA reads TGTGCCAGCAGCCTCCGGGACGGCTACGAGCAGTACTTC. It specifies CASSLRDGYEQYF.

The sample holds many counts of this clone. The CDR3 protein is CSASPGTSYLEQYF. The CDR3 DNA follows: TGCAGTGCTTCCCCCGGGACTAGCTACCTCGAGCAGTACTTC. The chain couples TRBV20-1 to TRBJ2-7; 9 bases align to TRBD2. There are 14 residues in the CDR3. V gave up 5 bases and J gave up 6 bases; unmatched junction bases: 11. CDR1 is DFQATT, CDR2 SNEGSKA, per germline (reference sequence).

This clone has only a few counts. The V and J genes are TRBV6-5 and TRBJ2-2; TRBD2 might be the D (5 bases). The CDR3 has 14 amino acids. Per germline, CDR1 MNHEY and CDR2 SVGAGI. V dropped 1 base and J dropped 5 bases, with 8 bases sitting between them. CDR3 bases: TGTGCCAGCAGTTACTTCCGGGAAACCGGGGAGCTGTTTTTT. It yields the protein CASSYFRETGELFF.

In its sample, this clone was seen many times. Being one base from a much bigger clone, this may be a read error. This chain links TRBV6-2 or TRBV6-3 with TRBJ1-5, with D possibly TRBD1 on 5 matching bases. V was shortened by 6 bases and J by 6 bases, with 27 bases between the two germline ends. The germline V gene has CDR1 MNHEY and CDR2 SVGEGT. The CDR3 sequence is 18 residues long. CDR3 loop: CASSWPPSGRRSRQPQHF. CDR3 sequence (DNA): TGTGCCAGCAGCTGGCCGCCTTCGGGACGCCGGTCTCGTCAGCCCCAGCATTTT.

This sequence joins TRBV19 and TRBJ1-1; a weak D match, TRBD1 (5 bases). This CDR3 spans 16 amino acids. Germline assignment: CDR1 LNHDA and CDR2 SQIVND (reference sequence). V was clipped by 2 bases and J by 8 bases, with 21 bases between them. CDR3 sequence: CASSISGLYDPLEAFF. The CDR3 nucleotides read TGTGCCAGTAGTATATCAGGGTTGTACGACCCCCTCGAAGCTTTCTTT.

The sample holds a few counts of this clone. The V call is TRBV6-1, the J call TRBJ1-1, with TRBD1 matching 8 bases. CDR1 and CDR2 from the germline V gene are MNHNS and SASEGT. J was trimmed by 1 base and V by 6 bases; bases with no gene match: 7. CDR3 size: 15 residues. The DNA for the CDR3 is TGTGCCAGCAGCGACCCAGGGGGCGGGAACACTGAAGCTTTCTTT. This sequence encodes CASSDPGGGNTEAFF.

This clone was seen repeatedly, ten times or more. J is TRBJ1-5 and V is TRBV10-2, with D tentatively TRBD1 (6 bases). The CDR3 runs to 15 residues. The germline CDR1 and CDR2 sequences are WSHSY and SAAADI. Trimming removed 7 bases at V and 6 bases at J, with 19 bases between. The CDR3 nucleotides are TGCGCCAGCAAGGGGGGTGAGGGGAACCGTCAGCCCCAGCATTTT. Its protein is CASKGGEGNRQPQHF.

This clone has only one observation. The genes are TRBV12-3 or TRBV12-4 and TRBJ2-7, with 9 bases lining up with TRBD1. The CDR3 totals 14 residues. The J segment lost 3 bases and the V segment lost 6 bases, leaving 6 bases of the junction unmatched. The CDR3 DNA is TGTGCCAGCAGAGGGACAGGGCCAGACTACGAGCAGTACTTC. As protein: CASRGTGPDYEQYF.

In this sample, this clone turned up many times. The chain couples TRBV24-1 to TRBJ2-2, with 8 bases identical to TRBD1. The CDR3 has 16 amino acids. The germline gives CDR1 KGHDR, CDR2 SFDVKD. The trim removed 2 bases at V and 2 bases at J, leaving 3 bases unmatched. CDR3 sequence (DNA): TGTGCCACCAGTGATTCCCAGGGGGCTAACACCGGGGAGCTGTTTTTT. Residues: CATSDSQGANTGELFF.

Judged by abundance, this clone is medium-sized. The chain carries TRBV6-1 and TRBJ1-1; no clear D. CDR3 length: 16 amino acids. V was shortened by 6 bases and J by 1 base, with 18 bases between the two germline ends. Germline values: CDR1 MNHNS, CDR2 SASEGT. CDR3 DNA sequence: TGTGCCAGCAGACGAGGGCCCCAGATTAAGAACACTGAAGCTTTCTTT. Protein: CASRRGPQIKNTEAFF.

This clone has just a few counts. J is TRBJ2-6 and V is TRBV12-3 or TRBV12-4; D unresolved. V lost 5 bases and J lost 2, with 7 bases in between. This CDR3 has 14 amino acids. This CDR3 reads CASSPSPGANVLTF. The CDR3 DNA reads as TGTGCCAGCAGTCCGTCCCCTGGGGCCAACGTCCTGACTTTC.

V usage is TRBV6-2 or TRBV6-3 and J usage is TRBJ2-6; D possibly matches TRBD1 or TRBD2 (5 bases each). The CDR3 contains 16 residues. CDR1 is MNHEY and CDR2 is SVGEGT in the germline V gene. The germline V and J ends were trimmed by 0 bases and 2 bases, with 8 bases remaining between them. CDR3 coding DNA: TGTGCCAGCAGTTACTCGCGAGGGGCTGGGGCCAACGTCCTGACTTTC. It translates to CASSYSRGAGANVLTF.